The 24 T cell receptor beta chains given below trace back to one sample, sequenced in a study of shared clonotypes between healthy human individuals. The data were produced by immunoSEQ multiplex PCR, yet TCRdb's version contains in-frame clones alone and is incomplete. In the table there are more than 400,000 clones, 90% to 96% of which are singletons. Source material: naive CD4+ T cells sorted from blood. Noted subset: CD45RA+ positively selected. The receptor set was obtained from a woman aged 25 to 39 in good health.

The genes are TRBV4-1 and TRBJ2-3; TRBD2 matches at 11 bases. The CDR3 is made up of 15 amino acids. The germline V gene has CDR1 MGHRA and CDR2 YSYEKL. V lost 3 bases and J lost 6; bases outside the gene matches: 5. CDR3 coding DNA: TGCGCCAGCAGCCATACTAGCGGGAGCCCCGATACGCAGTATTTT. It translates to CASSHTSGSPDTQYF.

The chain employs TRBV28 and TRBJ2-2; no firm D call. Germline lookup yields CDR1 MDHEN and CDR2 SYDVKM. V lost 7 bases, J lost 4 bases, and 13 bases lay in between. This CDR3 has 14 residues. The CDR3 sequence: CASINWPSTGELFF. CDR3 sequence (DNA): TGTGCCAGCATCAACTGGCCGTCCACCGGGGAGCTGTTTTTT. Looking up the rest from reference TRBV28 and TRBJ2-2 gives the full variable domain: DVKVTQSSRYLVKRTGEKVFLECVQDMDHENMFWYRQDPGLGLRLIYFSYDVKMKEKGDIPEGYSVSREKKERFSLILESASTNQTSMYLCASINWPSTGELFFGEGSRLTVL.

This chain uses TRBV4-2 with TRBJ2-1; 8 positions match TRBD2. Germline-derived CDR1 and CDR2 are LGHNA and YNFKEQ. V lost 4 bases to trimming and J lost 12 bases; unmatched junction nucleotides: 8. The CDR3 runs 13 residues. In DNA form, the CDR3 reads TGTGCCAGCAGCCCCCTTAGCGGGAAGGGGCAGTTCTTC. Translating it yields CASSPLSGKGQFF.

V is TRBV4-1 and J is TRBJ1-2; 9 nucleotides align to TRBD1. V lost 3 bases, J lost 0 bases, and 11 bases stayed unmatched. Germline CDR1 is MGHRA and CDR2 is YSYEKL. CDR3 size: 18 residues. In nucleotides, the CDR3 is TGCGCCAGCAGCCACAGGGGGACAGGGTTTAATACTAACTATGGCTACACCTTC. This sequence encodes CASSHRGTGFNTNYGYTF.

This clone was seen just once. The chain carries TRBV15 and TRBJ1-1, with D maybe TRBD1 (6 bases). Germline values: CDR1 LNHNV, CDR2 YYDKDF (reference sequence). V was pared by 5 bases and J by 4 bases, with 20 bases between. CDR3 length equals 16 residues. DNA for the CDR3: TGTGCCACCAGCTCATGGGCCGGGGGCCTTTCCACTGAAGCTTTCTTT. Its translation: CATSSWAGGLSTEAFF. Supplemented by reference TRBV15 and TRBJ1-1, the full variable domain reads DAMVIQNPRYQVTQFGKPVTLSCSQTLNHNVMYWYQQKSSQAPKLLFHYYDKDFNNEADTPDNFQSRRPNTSFCFLDIRSPGLGDTAMYLCATSSWAGGLSTEAFFGQGTRLTVV.

The chain employs TRBV15 and TRBJ1-5; no clear D gene. Looked up from germline, CDR1 is LNHNV and CDR2 is YYDKDF (reference sequence). Trimming removed 0 bases from V and 3 bases from J, with 9 bases in between. The CDR3 runs 15 residues. The CDR3 region has the DNA TGTGCCACCAGCAGAGATCGACCGGACAATCAGCCCCAGCATTTT. This encodes CATSRDRPDNQPQHF. The entire variable domain, with the rest obtained from reference TRBV15 and TRBJ1-5, is as follows: DAMVIQNPRYQVTQFGKPVTLSCSQTLNHNVMYWYQQKSSQAPKLLFHYYDKDFNNEADTPDNFQSRRPNTSFCFLDIRSPGLGDTAMYLCATSRDRPDNQPQHFGDGTRLSIL.

The V call is TRBV7-9, the J call TRBJ2-5; D may correspond to TRBD1 or TRBD2 (7 bases each). This CDR3 region has 19 residues. Germline CDR1 and CDR2: SEHNR and FQNEAQ (reference sequence). Trimming took 2 bases from V and 2 from J, leaving 24 bases between them. The CDR3 DNA is TGTGCCAGCAGCTTACTAGGGAGGGAGGGGGCGTCCTTACAAGAGACCCAGTACTTC. This gives the protein CASSLLGREGASLQETQYF. Supplemented by reference TRBV7-9 and TRBJ2-5, the full variable domain reads DTGVSQNPRHKITKRGQNVTFRCDPISEHNRLYWYRQTLGQGPEFLTYFQNEAQLEKSRLLSDRFSAERPKGSFSTLEIQRTEQGDSAMYLCASSLLGREGASLQETQYFGPGTRLLVL.

The chain is built from TRBV5-4 and TRBJ1-2; possibly TRBD1 for D (6 bases). CDR3 size: 15 residues. Germline V gene data show CDR1 as SGHNT and CDR2 as YYREEE (reference sequence). V shed 3 bases and J shed 8 bases, with 20 bases lying between them. CDR3 in DNA: TGTGCCAGCAGCTCCAATACTAGGGGGGCGCGGGGCTACACCTTC. Translating gives CASSSNTRGARGYTF.

The rearrangement links TRBV5-4 to TRBJ2-2; D is tentatively TRBD1 or TRBD2 (5 bases each). The V end was cut by 0 bases, the J end by 1 base, with 13 bases between. Germline values: CDR1 SGHNT, CDR2 YYREEE (reference sequence). CDR3 length: 17 residues. CDR3 amino acids: CASSLGWGSRNTGELFF. The CDR3 coding sequence is TGTGCCAGCAGCTTGGGTTGGGGGAGCCGGAACACCGGGGAGCTGTTTTTT.

The chain combines TRBV27 with TRBJ2-5; D uncertain. The CDR3 runs to 13 residues. Trimming took off 2 bases at V and 1 base at J, with 5 bases between the two ends. In germline, CDR1 is MNHEY, CDR2 SMNVEV (reference sequence). The CDR3 coding sequence is TGTGCCAGCAGTTTACGAGCCCAAGAGACCCAGTACTTC. Its translation is CASSLRAQETQYF.

V and J are TRBV5-1 and TRBJ2-3; D not resolved. Trimming pared 0 bases from V and 5 bases from J, leaving 10 bases between. The germline CDR1 and CDR2 sequences are SGHRS and YFSETQ. This CDR3 region has 14 residues. CDR3 coding DNA: TGCGCCAGCAGCTTGGGACCCGCCCTAGATACGCAGTATTTT. Protein product: CASSLGPALDTQYF.

This clone was observed a single time. The rearrangement links TRBV7-2 to TRBJ2-2; no clear D gene. Trimming left V 3 bases short and J 6 bases short, with 5 bases between. The germline V gene has CDR1 SGHTA and CDR2 FQGNSA. This CDR3 has 12 amino acids. This CDR3 reads CASSFRSGELFF. CDR3 nucleotide sequence: TGTGCCAGCAGCTTTAGGTCCGGGGAGCTGTTTTTT.

V is TRBV28 and J is TRBJ1-5; the match to TRBD1 covers 7 bases. CDR3 length: 15 residues. The V segment lost 4 bases and the J segment 0 bases; nucleotides outside the gene matches: 3. Germline CDR1 MDHEN, CDR2 SYDVKM. The CDR3 reads CASSSQGGSNQPQHF. DNA of the CDR3: TGTGCCAGCAGTTCCCAGGGGGGTAGCAATCAGCCCCAGCATTTT.

The V call is TRBV18, the J call TRBJ2-2, with 10 bases that match TRBD1. J lost 4 bases, V lost 5 bases, and 4 bases had no gene match. The CDR3 has 15 amino acids. CDR1 and CDR2 from the germline V gene are KGHSH and LQKENI. CDR3 loop: CASSSGTGVTGELFF. CDR3 DNA sequence: TGTGCCAGCTCAAGTGGGACAGGGGTCACCGGGGAGCTGTTTTTT.

The chain carries TRBV10-3 and TRBJ2-3, with 12 positions matching TRBD2. V shed 6 bases and J 2 bases; nucleotides not matched to a gene: 9. CDR1 and CDR2 (germline): ENHRY, SYGVKD. CDR3 length equals 17 residues. The CDR3, as DNA: TGTGCCATCAGCGAGGCTAGCGGGAGGGCCGCCACAGATACGCAGTATTTT. Protein sequence: CAISEASGRAATDTQYF.

J is TRBJ2-5 and V is TRBV29-1; D is possibly TRBD2 (6 bases). V was cut by 3 bases and J by 4 bases, with 9 bases left in between. The CDR3 length is 12 residues. Germline lookup yields CDR1 SQVTM and CDR2 ANQGSEA. The CDR3 region has the DNA TGCAGCGTTGATTTCGGGGGAGAGACCCAGTACTTC. It specifies CSVDFGGETQYF.

The chain links TRBV30 to TRBJ2-7, with D perhaps matching TRBD2 (6 bases). The CDR3 covers 14 residues. Germline-derived CDR1 and CDR2 are GTSNPN and SVGIG (reference sequence). The V end was cut by 5 bases, the J end by 6 bases, with 20 bases between. CDR3 nucleotide sequence: TGTGCCTGGGTGAGGGAAGGGACTTTGGGCGAGCAGTACTTC. It yields the protein CAWVREGTLGEQYF. The full variable domain, completed using reference TRBV30 and TRBJ2-7, is SQTIHQWPATLVQPVGSPLSLECTVEGTSNPNLYWYRQAAGRGLQLLFYSVGIGQISSEVPQNLSASRPQDRQFILSSKKLLLSDSGFYLCAWVREGTLGEQYFGPGTRLTVT.

The gene calls are TRBV27 and TRBJ2-4; D tentatively fits TRBD1 or TRBD2 (6 bases each). This CDR3 has 16 residues. CDR1 is MNHEY, CDR2 SMNVEV, per germline (reference sequence). The CDR3 DNA reads as TGTGCTAGGGGCGGGATAGGGGGTAGAACCAAAAACATTCAGTACTTC. This gives the protein CARGGIGGRTKNIQYF.

This chain connects TRBV10-3 to TRBJ2-5; weak D call: TRBD1 (6 bases). The V end lost 6 bases, the J end lost 2 bases, and 16 bases lay between the germline ends. Per germline, CDR1 ENHRY and CDR2 SYGVKD. The CDR3 extends over 15 amino acids. The DNA for the CDR3 is TGTGCCATCAGCAACTCGGGACAAATACAAGAGACCCAGTACTTC. It codes for CAISNSGQIQETQYF.

This sequence joins TRBV28 and TRBJ1-2; TRBD1 might be the D (5 bases). The CDR3 runs to 14 residues. V was clipped by 5 bases and J by 8 bases, with 18 bases between them. Per the germline V gene, CDR1 is MDHEN and CDR2 is SYDVKM. CDR3 coding DNA: TGTGCCAGCAGTACGCTGGGACTTCAGGGAGGCTACACCTTC. This codes for CASSTLGLQGGYTF.

In this sample, this clone turned up once. Here the CDR3 DNA reads TGTGCCAGTAGAATCGGGACAGCGAATTCACCCCTCCACTTT. Protein product: CASRIGTANSPLHF. The chain combines TRBV19 with TRBJ1-6; 7 bases fit TRBD1. This CDR3 contains 14 residues. Losses at the gene ends were 6 bases for V and 7 bases for J; bases not matched to a gene: 6. The germline CDR1 and CDR2 sequences are LNHDA and SQIVND (reference sequence).

The chain employs TRBV6-5 and TRBJ1-2, with TRBD1 as a possible D gene (6 bases). Trimming took off 4 bases at V and 6 bases at J, with 12 bases between the two ends. In germline, CDR1 is MNHEY, CDR2 SVGAGI. The CDR3 is 13 residues long. The CDR3 region is CASSWGQGNGYTF. The CDR3 DNA is TGTGCCAGCAGTTGGGGGCAGGGGAATGGCTACACCTTC.

This chain uses TRBV28 with TRBJ1-1, with TRBD1 matching 12 bases. The V gene's germline CDR1 is MDHEN and CDR2 SYDVKM. Trimming at V came to 5 bases and at J to 6 bases, leaving 7 bases not matched to a gene. There are 15 residues in the CDR3. The CDR3 nucleotides read TGTGCCAGCAGTCCAGGGGACAGGGGGCCAGCTGAAGCTTTCTTT. Its translation is CASSPGDRGPAEAFF.

The CDR3: CASSRALAKETQYF. DNA of the CDR3: TGTGCCAGCAGCCGCGCACTAGCAAAAGAGACCCAGTACTTC. The chain joins TRBV11-2 to TRBJ2-5, with TRBD2 as a possible D gene (6 bases). The length of the CDR3 is 14 residues. Germline V CDR1 and CDR2: SGHAT, FQNNGV. V gave up 5 bases and J gave up 3 bases, with 13 bases separating them. The full variable domain, in which reference TRBV11-2 and TRBJ2-5 provide the parts outside the CDR3, is EAGVAQSPRYKIIEKRQSVAFWCNPISGHATLYWYQQILGQGPKLLIQFQNNGVVDDSQLPKDRFSAERLKGVDSTLKIQPAKLEDSAVYLCASSRALAKETQYFGPGTRLLVL.